The clone carrying this T cell receptor beta chain was seen only a few times. The antigen remains undetermined. Unique molecular identifiers were incorporated into the prepared TCRbeta library. TCRdb itself ran the PCR reads through MiXCR, one entry per CDR3 protein. This table has over 200,000 distinct CDR3 sequences, approximately 17% appearing once. The record originates from a study of T-cell reconstitution after alpha-beta-depleted transplantation in children. General observations from the study: A year had passed since transplant, and T-cell counts and diversity by then came mostly from newly produced T cells.

From germline, CDR1 is LGHDT and CDR2 YNNKEL (reference sequence). V was trimmed by 6 bases and J by 7 bases, leaving 13 bases between them. The CDR3 runs 13 residues. This clonotype was sampled from a male patient under 10 years old who had a stem cell transplant for acute lymphoblastic leukemia, so the T cells may come from the graft donor. The sequences come from PBMCs, mostly from graft donor cells, collected 360 days after TCRalphabeta/CD19-depleted stem cell transplant. V and J are TRBV3-1 and TRBJ1-5; weak D call: TRBD1 (5 bases). CDR3 bases: TGTGCCAGCAGTCCGGGACCTCGCCAGCCCCAGCATTTT. This sequence encodes CASSPGPRQPQHF.